The clone carrying this TCR beta chain was counted at least ten times. The target antigen is unknown. This CDR3 has 18 residues. Germline V gives CDR1 MNHEY, CDR2 SVGAGI. With V trimmed by 6 bases and J by 1 base, 8 bases remained unmatched. The source of the sample is a study of T cell repertoires in cytomegalovirus infection. TCRdb fed the reads into MiXCR, producing one record per CDR3 protein. The data contain 700,000 to 950,000 distinct CDR3 sequences, over 25% of them singletons. V usage is TRBV6-5 and J usage is TRBJ2-4; 14 positions agree with TRBD2. The sequence came from a human donor in good health (CMV status not recorded). Some clones in this sample may be carry-over from other donors' samples. The material was cultured CD8+ T cells from PBMCs, obtained from culture after CMV antigen stimulation. CDR3 protein: CASSLGTSGGGAKNIQYF. The CDR3 region has the DNA TGTGCCAGCAGCCTTGGGACTAGCGGGGGAGGGGCCAAAAACATTCAGTACTTC.